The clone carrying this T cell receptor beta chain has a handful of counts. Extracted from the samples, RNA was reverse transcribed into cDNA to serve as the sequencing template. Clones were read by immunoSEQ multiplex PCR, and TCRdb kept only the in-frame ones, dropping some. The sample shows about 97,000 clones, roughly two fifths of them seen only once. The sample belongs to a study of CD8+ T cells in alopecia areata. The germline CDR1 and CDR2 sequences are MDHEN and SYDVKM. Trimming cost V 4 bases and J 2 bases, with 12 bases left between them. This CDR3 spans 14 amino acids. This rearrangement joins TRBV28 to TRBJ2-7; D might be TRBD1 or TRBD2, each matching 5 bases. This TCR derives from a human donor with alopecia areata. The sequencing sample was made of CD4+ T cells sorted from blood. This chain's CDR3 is CASSSGTVTYEQYF. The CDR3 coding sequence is TGTGCCAGCAGTTCCGGGACGGTTACCTACGAGCAGTACTTC.